This is a list of T cell receptor beta chains from one sample in a study of CDR3 diversity in severe acne. Via MiXCR, TCRdb re-called the PCR reads, giving one row per CDR3 protein. The data show over 90,000 distinct CDR3 sequences, roughly 51% seen once. Material for sequencing was blood. The receptors here all came from a male donor with acne. CDR3s include the opening cysteine and the closing phenylalanine or tryptophan. Fields, in order: D gene, J gene, clone size, V gene, CDR3 DNA, CDR3 protein. The D gene is left open where the match is weak. The size of a clone is reported for some rows only, either as once, few or many, or as a class for expanded clones.

D: TRBD1; J: TRBJ2-5; size: -; V: TRBV6-5; DNA: TGTGCCAGCATTATGACAGGGGGCGCAGGGACCCAGTACTTC; CDR3: CASIMTGGAGTQYF
D: -; J: TRBJ1-5; size: -; V: TRBV20-1; DNA: TGCAGTGTTACAGGGTATAGCAATCAGCCCCAGCATTTT; CDR3: CSVTGYSNQPQHF
D: TRBD1; J: TRBJ2-1; size: few; V: TRBV6-2/TRBV6-3; DNA: TGTGCCAGCAGTTATAATCTCCGGGACAGGGGTGGCAATGAGCAGTTCTTC; CDR3: CASSYNLRDRGGNEQFF
D: -; J: TRBJ2-1; size: -; V: TRBV7-2; DNA: TGTGCCAGCAGCTTTCCGGGACTTTGGGATGAGCAGTTCTTC; CDR3: CASSFPGLWDEQFF
D: -; J: TRBJ1-5; size: few; V: TRBV7-9; DNA: TGTGCCAGCAGCTCCTCTACAGGGCCTCAGCCCCAGCATTTT; CDR3: CASSSSTGPQPQHF
D: -; J: TRBJ2-2; size: many; V: TRBV5-1; DNA: TGCGCCAGCAGCCCTTCCGGCACCGGGGAGCTGTTTTTT; CDR3: CASSPSGTGELFF
D: -; J: TRBJ2-7; size: -; V: TRBV10-1; DNA: TGCGCCAGCAGCCCGCTACCATCGTATGGGGAGCAGTACTTC; CDR3: CASSPLPSYGEQYF
D: -; J: TRBJ2-3; size: many; V: TRBV5-1; DNA: TGCGCCAGCAGCTCCCTAGATACGCAGTATTTT; CDR3: CASSSLDTQYF
D: -; J: TRBJ1-2; size: few; V: TRBV10-2; DNA: TGCGCCAGCTATTCTACGGACCCCTATGGCTACACCTTC; CDR3: CASYSTDPYGYTF
D: -; J: TRBJ1-1; size: many; V: TRBV7-9; DNA: TGTGCCAGCAGCTTAGTTAGTGACACTGAAGCTTTCTTT; CDR3: CASSLVSDTEAFF
D: -; J: TRBJ2-6; size: few; V: TRBV19; DNA: TGTGCCAGTCTTGACTCCCCTTCTGGGGCCAACGTCCTGACTTTC; CDR3: CASLDSPSGANVLTF
D: TRBD2; J: TRBJ2-3; size: many; V: TRBV5-6; DNA: TGTGCCAGCAGCTTGGGTAGCGGGGGGGCTAAAGATACGCAGTATTTT; CDR3: CASSLGSGGAKDTQYF
D: TRBD2; J: TRBJ2-5; size: few; V: TRBV7-6; DNA: TGTGCCAGCAGCCAGACTAGCGAGCAGGAGACCCAGTACTTC; CDR3: CASSQTSEQETQYF
D: TRBD2; J: TRBJ2-3; size: medium-sized; V: TRBV7-2; DNA: TGTGCCAGCAGCTTAGCGGGCGGGAGGGCAGGAGATACGCAGTATTTT; CDR3: CASSLAGGRAGDTQYF
D: -; J: TRBJ2-7; size: once; V: TRBV20-1; DNA: TGCAGTGCTAGTCTCGGGAGATTAGAGCAGTACTTC; CDR3: CSASLGRLEQYF
D: TRBD2; J: TRBJ2-7; size: few; V: TRBV19; DNA: TGTGCCAGGCCCCCCGGGAGGGGCGTATACGAGCAGTACTTC; CDR3: CARPPGRGVYEQYF
D: TRBD1; J: TRBJ1-2; size: -; V: TRBV12-3/TRBV12-4; DNA: TGTGCCAGCGAGGACAGGGTTGGCTACACCTTC; CDR3: CASEDRVGYTF
D: TRBD2; J: TRBJ2-1; size: -; V: TRBV18; DNA: TGTGCCAGCTCACCTGGGACTAGCGGGAGCAATGAGCAGTTCTTC; CDR3: CASSPGTSGSNEQFF
D: TRBD2; J: TRBJ2-2; size: once; V: TRBV5-6; DNA: TGTGCCAGCAGCTTTAGCGGGAGAGCGGGTACCGGGGAGCTGTTTTTT; CDR3: CASSFSGRAGTGELFF
D: TRBD2; J: TRBJ2-7; size: medium-sized; V: TRBV29-1; DNA: TGCAGCGTTGAACTTAGCGGGAGAGGATCCTACGAGCAGTACTTC; CDR3: CSVELSGRGSYEQYF
D: -; J: TRBJ1-1; size: few; V: TRBV6-6; DNA: TGTGCCATCAGCAAACAGGGCACTTATGAAGCTTTCTTT; CDR3: CAISKQGTYEAFF
D: TRBD2; J: TRBJ2-7; size: -; V: TRBV10-3; DNA: TGTGCCATCAGTGAGTCGGCTAGCGGGAGAGGAGAGCAGTACTTC; CDR3: CAISESASGRGEQYF
D: -; J: TRBJ2-2; size: few; V: TRBV4-3; DNA: TGCGCCAGCAGCCAAGATCCCGCCGGGGCAAACACCGGGGAGCTGTTTTTT; CDR3: CASSQDPAGANTGELFF
D: TRBD1; J: TRBJ2-7; size: many; V: TRBV11-3; DNA: TGTGCCAGCAGCCCTTACGAGGGACAGGGGGCCTACGAGCAGTACTTC; CDR3: CASSPYEGQGAYEQYF
D: -; J: TRBJ1-5; size: -; V: TRBV25-1; DNA: TGTGCCAGCAGCTCCGACGGGGGCAATCAGCCCCAGCATTTT; CDR3: CASSSDGGNQPQHF
D: TRBD2; J: TRBJ2-3; size: many; V: TRBV28; DNA: TGTGCCAGCAGTACCCCGGGGGGGGGGGCAGATACGCAGTATTTT; CDR3: CASSTPGGGADTQYF
D: -; J: TRBJ2-5; size: -; V: TRBV7-8; DNA: TGTGCCAGCAGCGAGGGGCTCGGGGGCCGTGACCAAGAGACCCAGTACTTC; CDR3: CASSEGLGGRDQETQYF
D: TRBD2; J: TRBJ2-7; size: few; V: TRBV30; DNA: TGTGCCTGGGGACTAGCGGACTACGAGCAGTACTTC; CDR3: CAWGLADYEQYF
D: -; J: TRBJ2-3; size: -; V: TRBV9; DNA: TGTGCCAGCAGCGCCCATTGGGGGAGATTACTCGATACGCAGTATTTT; CDR3: CASSAHWGRLLDTQYF
D: TRBD2; J: TRBJ2-5; size: -; V: TRBV5-8; DNA: TGTGCCAGCAGCTATGGACTAGCGGGAGCGCGGCAAGAGACCCAGTACTTC; CDR3: CASSYGLAGARQETQYF
D: TRBD1; J: TRBJ2-1; size: medium-sized; V: TRBV20-1; DNA: TGCAGTGCCAGGGGGACCTACAATGAGCAGTTCTTC; CDR3: CSARGTYNEQFF
D: TRBD2; J: TRBJ2-1; size: -; V: TRBV6-5; DNA: TGTGCCAGCGGTTACGGTGGGCTAGCGGGGGACTACAATGAGCAGTTCTTC; CDR3: CASGYGGLAGDYNEQFF
D: -; J: TRBJ1-2; size: many; V: TRBV19; DNA: TGTGCCAGTAGCGGGACCGCTAACTATGGCTACACCTTC; CDR3: CASSGTANYGYTF
D: -; J: TRBJ1-5; size: many; V: TRBV2; DNA: TGTGCCAGCAGTGGACCAAGTGATCAGCCCCAGCATTTT; CDR3: CASSGPSDQPQHF
D: -; J: TRBJ1-1; size: -; V: TRBV16; DNA: TGTGCCAGCAGCCAATCGGTGACGGTGAACACTGAAGCTTTCTTT; CDR3: CASSQSVTVNTEAFF
D: -; J: TRBJ2-7; size: many; V: TRBV10-1; DNA: TGCGCCAGCAGTGATAGGGGCCCGGGCGAGCAGTACTTC; CDR3: CASSDRGPGEQYF
D: -; J: TRBJ1-6; size: -; V: TRBV25-1; DNA: TGTGCCAGCAGCGTCGGGTCAGGCAATTCACCCCTCCACTTT; CDR3: CASSVGSGNSPLHF
D: -; J: TRBJ2-2; size: few; V: TRBV10-2; DNA: TGCGCCAGCAGTGAAGCTTGGAAGGGCAACGGGGAGCTGTTTTTT; CDR3: CASSEAWKGNGELFF